The 8 T cell receptor beta chains given below trace back to one sample, sequenced in a study of cytomegalovirus exposure and HLA in healthy donors. Only in-frame clones appear in the TCRdb table, and some are missing; sequencing was by immunoSEQ multiplex PCR. The data hold over 250,000 clones, with 87% observed a single time. Sequenced sample: PBMCs. Source of these receptors: a woman aged 25 to 45 in good health and CMV-seropositive.

This clone has just a few counts. The chain employs TRBV30 and TRBJ1-2; a possible D gene is TRBD1 (6 bases). This CDR3 has 13 residues. The V and J ends lost 0 bases and 8 bases respectively, with 13 bases between them. Germline V gene data show CDR1 as GTSNPN and CDR2 as SVGIG (reference sequence). CDR3 in amino acids: CAWSVGGIGGYTF. CDR3 nucleotides: TGTGCCTGGAGTGTGGGGGGCATAGGGGGCTACACCTTC.

In this sample, this clone turned up once. The chain joins TRBV5-4 to TRBJ2-2; TRBD2 might be the D (6 bases). Germline assignment: CDR1 SGHNT and CDR2 YYREEE (reference sequence). The CDR3 is made up of 15 amino acids. V was cut by 0 bases and J by 4 bases, with 10 bases left in between. In DNA, the CDR3 is TGTGCCAGCAGCTTGGACGGGGGACCCACCGGGGAGCTGTTTTTT. This codes for CASSLDGGPTGELFF.

This chain connects TRBV30 to TRBJ2-2; D not certain. The V gene lost 5 bases and the J gene lost 6 bases, with 13 bases spanning the gap. Germline V lookup: CDR1 GTSNPN, CDR2 SVGIG (reference sequence). The CDR3 covers 13 residues. DNA for the CDR3: TGTGCCTGGTCTTTACGGTGGTCCGGGGAGCTGTTTTTT. Residues: CAWSLRWSGELFF.

The V and J genes are TRBV15 and TRBJ2-7, with D perhaps being TRBD1 or TRBD2 (6 bases each). V lost 2 bases to trimming and J lost 3 bases, with 11 bases between them. Germline V gene data show CDR1 as LNHNV and CDR2 as YYDKDF (reference sequence). The CDR3 is 14 residues long. CDR3 in amino acids: CATSRIGGHYEQYF. CDR3 bases: TGTGCCACCAGCAGAATCGGGGGCCACTACGAGCAGTACTTC.

As for this clone: One end of the junction is discordant with germline, which a read error may explain. V gene TRBV7-8 combines with J gene TRBJ2-1, with no clear D. Germline CDR1 reads SGHVS; CDR2 reads FQNEAQ. The CDR3 sequence is 13 residues long. The DNA of the CDR3 is TGTGCCAGCAGCATAGCTAACGTTGCAGTGCAGTTCTTC. It yields the protein CASSIANVAVQFF.

V and J are TRBV11-3 and TRBJ1-6, with D hard to call. Germline lookup yields CDR1 SGHNT and CDR2 YENEEA. This CDR3 is 17 amino acids long. V lost 3 bases, J lost 4 bases, and 16 bases lay in between. The CDR3 region has the DNA TGTGCCAGCAGCTTTAGGCGGCCCCCAGTGTATAATTCACCCCTCCACTTT. As protein: CASSFRRPPVYNSPLHF.

Remarks on this clone: The identical CDR3 is also encoded by other nucleotide sequences in the sample. The chain carries TRBV30 and TRBJ1-2, with D maybe TRBD1 (5 bases). CDR1 and CDR2 from the germline V gene are GTSNPN and SVGIG (reference sequence). V lost 0 bases, J lost 4 bases, and 9 bases lay in between. This CDR3 has 13 residues. The CDR3 region is CAWSVRGGYGYTF. The CDR3 DNA reads TGTGCCTGGAGTGTACGGGGGGGCTATGGCTACACCTTC.

The chain uses TRBV25-1 and TRBJ2-1, with D possibly being TRBD2 (6 bases). Trimming pared 5 bases from V and 6 bases from J, leaving 14 bases between. The CDR3 has 14 residues. CDR1 is MGHDK and CDR2 is SYGVNS in the germline V gene. CDR3 loop: CASSKGSGGNEQFF. CDR3 nucleotide sequence: TGTGCCAGCAGTAAGGGTAGCGGCGGCAATGAGCAGTTCTTC.